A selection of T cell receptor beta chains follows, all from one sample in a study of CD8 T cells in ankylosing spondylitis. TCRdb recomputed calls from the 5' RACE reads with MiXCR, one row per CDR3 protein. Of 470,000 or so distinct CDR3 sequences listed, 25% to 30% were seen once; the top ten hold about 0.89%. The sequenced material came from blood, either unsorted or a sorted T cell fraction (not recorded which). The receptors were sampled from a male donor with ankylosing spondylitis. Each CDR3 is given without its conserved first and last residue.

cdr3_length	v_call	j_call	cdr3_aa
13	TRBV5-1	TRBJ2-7	ASSLITSGRYEQY
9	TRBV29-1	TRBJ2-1	STSEYNEQF
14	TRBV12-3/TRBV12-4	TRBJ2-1	ASSPPGLAALNEQF
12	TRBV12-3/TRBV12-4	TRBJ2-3	ASSFGVSSDTQY
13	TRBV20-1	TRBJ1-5	SARSVGQGWQPQH
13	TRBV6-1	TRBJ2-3	ASSEVQVGTDTQY
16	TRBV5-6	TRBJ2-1	ASSWARGPGLANSEQF
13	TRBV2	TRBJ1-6	ASSQQGAGNSPLH
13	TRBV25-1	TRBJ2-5	ASSPVNPPTETQY
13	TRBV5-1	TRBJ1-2	ASSLGQGPLYGYT
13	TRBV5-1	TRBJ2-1	ASSLAGTEYNEQF
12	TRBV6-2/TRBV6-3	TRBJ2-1	ASSWRDAYNEQF
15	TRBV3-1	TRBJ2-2	ASSGWTGWTNTGELF
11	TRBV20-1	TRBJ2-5	SAPGATQETQY
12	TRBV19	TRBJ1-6	ASRAGVYNSPLH
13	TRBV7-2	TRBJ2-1	ASSSKRTPYNEQF
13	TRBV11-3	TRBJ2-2	ASSLSGTGLGELF
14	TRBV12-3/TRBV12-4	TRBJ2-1	ASRVQEGSSYNEQF
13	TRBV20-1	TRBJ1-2	SATDDRAGALGYT
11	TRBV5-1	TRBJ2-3	ASSPAVTDTQY
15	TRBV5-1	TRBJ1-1	ASSLAVGPGQGTEAF
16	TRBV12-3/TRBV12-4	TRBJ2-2	ASSTPRYRGSNTGELF
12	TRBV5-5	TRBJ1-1	ASSSGPLDTEAF
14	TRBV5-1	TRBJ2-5	ASSLLTTGPPQTQY
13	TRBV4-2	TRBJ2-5	ASSQGAGASETQY
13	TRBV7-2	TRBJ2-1	ASSTGAKTYDEQF
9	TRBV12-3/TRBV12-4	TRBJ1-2	ASNRGGGYT
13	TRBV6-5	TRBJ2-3	ASSYDRTAGDTQY
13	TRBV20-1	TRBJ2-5	SAGLAGGFQETQY
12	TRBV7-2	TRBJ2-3	ASSLTPYTDTQY
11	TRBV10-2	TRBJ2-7	ATGGQGSYEQY
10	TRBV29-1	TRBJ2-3	SADPAGDTQY
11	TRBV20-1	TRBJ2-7	SAWTSGTYEQY
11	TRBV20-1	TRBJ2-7	SARASASYEQY
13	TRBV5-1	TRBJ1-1	ASSLGKVMNTEAF
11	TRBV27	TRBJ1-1	ASSQVGATEAF
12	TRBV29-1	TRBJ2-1	SVAAYRERDEQF